A single sample is the source of the 20 T cell receptor beta chains below, sequenced in a study of Ad26.COV2.S vaccination and SARS-CoV-2 variants. Indicated treatment: some 19 received Ad26.COV2.S at low or high dose, single or two shots; several received placebo; per-sample allocation not given. Day 63 following the first vaccine or placebo injection was when the samples were taken. Using immunoSEQ multiplex PCR, the repertoire was profiled, and TCRdb retains in-frame clones only, with some absent. The sample comprises about 480,000 clones, 70% to 90% of which are singletons, and 10% to 15% rests with the top ten. The sequences come from peripheral blood, collected in a trial of Ad26.COV2.S vaccine versus placebo. These receptors originate from a person aged 18 to 65 who received the Ad26.COV2.S COVID-19 vaccine or a placebo.

The V and J genes are TRBV19 and TRBJ1-4; perhaps TRBD1 as D (6 bases). The V gene's germline CDR1 is LNHDA and CDR2 SQIVND (reference sequence). The CDR3 covers 15 residues. V gave up 5 bases and J gave up 6 bases, with 16 bases separating them. CDR3 DNA: TGTGCCAGTAGTCCCGGGACACAATTAGATGAAAAACTGTTTTTT. It translates to CASSPGTQLDEKLFF.

V and J are TRBV14 and TRBJ2-5, with 9 nucleotides matching TRBD2. Germline assignment: CDR1 SGHDN and CDR2 FVKESK. V gave up 0 bases and J gave up 3 bases; unmatched junction bases: 8. There are 17 residues in the CDR3. DNA for the CDR3: TGTGCCAGCAGCCAAGATAGCCGGCTAGCGGGAAAAGAGACCCAGTACTTC. As protein: CASSQDSRLAGKETQYF. The variable domain in full, with the rest retrieved from reference TRBV14 and TRBJ2-5, is EAGVTQFPSHSVIEKGQTVTLRCDPISGHDNLYWYRRVMGKEIKFLLHFVKESKQDESGMPNNRFLAERTGGTYSTLKVQPAELEDSGVYFCASSQDSRLAGKETQYFGPGTRLLVL.

This clone came up once. This chain links TRBV7-9 with TRBJ2-1; 11 bases are a match to TRBD2. Trimming took 4 bases from V and 8 from J; bases not matched to a gene: 13. The germline CDR1 and CDR2 sequences are SEHNR and FQNEAQ (reference sequence). The CDR3 runs 17 residues. The CDR3 coding sequence is TGTGCCAGCAGCTCAACAGTTGTCGGACTAGCGGGCCATGAGCAGTTCTTC. This encodes CASSSTVVGLAGHEQFF.

This clone was seen once. The V gene is TRBV11-3, the J gene TRBJ2-1; D may be TRBD2 (5 bases). Between the trimmed V and J ends, which lost 4 bases and 5 bases, there was a span of 15 bases. Germline V gene sequence: CDR1 SGHNT, CDR2 YENEEA. This CDR3 is built from 15 residues. CDR3: CASSSLPGIDNEQFF. CDR3 coding DNA: TGTGCCAGCAGCTCTTTGCCGGGAATAGACAATGAGCAGTTCTTC. The variable domain in full, completed from reference TRBV11-3 and TRBJ2-1, reads EAGVVQSPRYKIIEKKQPVAFWCNPISGHNTLYWYLQNLGQGPELLIRYENEEAVDDSQLPKDRFSAERLKGVDSTLKIQPAELGDSAVYLCASSSLPGIDNEQFFGPGTRLTVL.

J is TRBJ2-3 and V is TRBV7-2; D unclear. This CDR3 is built from 13 residues. V was trimmed by 9 bases and J by 0 bases, leaving 10 bases between them. Per germline, CDR1 SGHTA and CDR2 FQGNSA. The CDR3 region is CASRRPSTDTQYF. DNA for the CDR3: TGTGCCAGTCGACGGCCTAGCACAGATACGCAGTATTTT.

The chain is built from TRBV3-1 (or the pseudogene TRBV3-2) and TRBJ2-1, with 8 bases aligning to TRBD2. CDR3 length: 13 amino acids. The V segment lost 3 bases and the J segment 9 bases; nucleotides outside the gene matches: 4. The germline V gene encodes CDR1 LGHDT and CDR2 YNNKEL (reference sequence). The CDR3 DNA follows: TGTGCCAGCAGCCAGCGGGGGGTGCGTGAGCAGTTCTTC. This gives the protein CASSQRGVREQFF.

This clone has more than one count but fewer than ten. The V call is TRBV5-1, the J call TRBJ1-4; maybe TRBD1 (6 bases). V was clipped by 4 bases and J by 6 bases, with 25 bases between them. The CDR3 is 18 residues long. Germline CDR1 is SGHRS and CDR2 is YFSETQ. In DNA form, the CDR3 reads TGCGCCAGCAGCCGAACGCTCGGGGGCGGGGCGGGTGATGAAAAACTGTTTTTT. This encodes CASSRTLGGGAGDEKLFF. Based on the CDR3 plus reference TRBV5-1 and TRBJ1-4, the full variable domain is KAGVTQTPRYLIKTRGQQVTLSCSPISGHRSVSWYQQTPGQGLQFLFEYFSETQRNKGNFPGRFSGRQFSNSRSEMNVSTLELGDSALYLCASSRTLGGGAGDEKLFFGSGTQLSVL.

V usage is TRBV11-3 and J usage is TRBJ1-1, with 8 positions matching TRBD1. Losses at the gene ends were 4 bases for V and 7 bases for J; bases not matched to a gene: 11. The CDR3 is 15 amino acids. Looked up from germline, CDR1 is SGHNT and CDR2 is YENEEA. The CDR3 DNA follows: TGTGCCAGCAGCTCGGCGGACAGGGCTAAACTTGAAGCTTTCTTT. Protein: CASSSADRAKLEAFF.

The chain is built from TRBV5-1 and TRBJ2-3, with D unclear. The CDR3 extends over 13 amino acids. With 4 bases removed from V and 2 bases from J, the gap between germline ends came to 8 bases. Germline CDR1 and CDR2: SGHRS and YFSETQ. This chain's CDR3 is CASSPDHTDTQYF. CDR3 in DNA: TGCGCCAGCAGCCCGGACCACACAGATACGCAGTATTTT.

The chain uses TRBV11-2 and TRBJ2-7, with 10 bases fitting TRBD2. This CDR3 is built from 18 residues. Germline-derived CDR1 and CDR2 are SGHAT and FQNNGV. V lost 5 bases, J lost 5 bases, and 18 bases stayed unmatched. Here the CDR3 DNA reads TGTGCCAGCAGCCTGTTCGGGGCGAAAGCGGGAGGGCCACACGAGCAGTACTTC. It is translated as CASSLFGAKAGGPHEQYF.

In nucleotides, the CDR3 is TGCGCCAGCAGCCAAGGGACAGGGGGCTCAAACACCATATATTTT. It translates to CASSQGTGGSNTIYF. The genes are TRBV4-3 and TRBJ1-3, with 11 bases matching TRBD1. The CDR3 has 15 amino acids. CDR1 is LGHNA and CDR2 is YSLEER in the germline V gene. V lost 1 base to trimming and J lost 6 bases; unmatched junction nucleotides: 2.

The rearrangement joins TRBV28 to TRBJ2-2; no firm D call. Germline assignment: CDR1 MDHEN and CDR2 SYDVKM. The CDR3 is 13 amino acids. Trimming stripped 2 bases from V and 7 bases from J, with 8 bases between. CDR3 nucleotide sequence: TGTGCCAGCAGTTTAGGATTGAGCGGGGAGCTGTTTTTT. Its translation: CASSLGLSGELFF.

The chain uses TRBV4-3 and TRBJ1-3; D ambiguous. CDR1 is LGHNA and CDR2 is YSLEER in the germline V gene. The CDR3 is 12 residues long. Trimming cost V 5 bases and J 5 bases, with 7 bases left between them. CDR3 nucleotide sequence: TGCGCCAGCAGCTGGCAAAGAAACACCATATATTTT. Amino acids: CASSWQRNTIYF.

This clone came up a few times. The J gene is TRBJ1-6, the V gene TRBV5-1; D might be TRBD1 (5 bases). Germline V gives CDR1 SGHRS, CDR2 YFSETQ. CDR3 size: 14 residues. The germline V and J ends were trimmed by 4 bases and 6 bases, with 11 bases remaining between them. The CDR3 here is CASSEGVVNSPLHF. CDR3 DNA: TGCGCCAGCAGCGAAGGGGTCGTTAATTCACCCCTCCACTTT.

The CDR3 region is CASTPGHFSDGYTF. Here the CDR3 DNA reads TGTGCCAGCACCCCGGGACATTTCTCGGATGGCTACACCTTC. V gene TRBV2 combines with J gene TRBJ1-2; possibly TRBD1 for D (6 bases). V shed 7 bases and J shed 6 bases, with 18 bases lying between them. This CDR3 contains 14 residues. Germline values: CDR1 SNHLY, CDR2 FYNNEI.

The V gene is TRBV27, the J gene TRBJ2-5, with a weak D call TRBD1 (5 bases). CDR1 and CDR2 (germline): MNHEY, SMNVEV (reference sequence). With 2 bases removed from V and 5 bases from J, the gap between germline ends came to 15 bases. The length of the CDR3 is 15 residues. The CDR3 sequence: CASSLKGQGWETQYF. For the CDR3, the DNA is TGTGCCAGCAGTTTAAAAGGACAAGGCTGGGAGACCCAGTACTTC.

This sequence joins TRBV9 and TRBJ2-2; the match to TRBD2 covers 9 bases. V was clipped by 0 bases and J by 5 bases; unmatched bases: 2. CDR1 is SGDLS and CDR2 is YYNGEE in the germline V gene. CDR3 size: 15 residues. The CDR3 is CASSVGTSETGELFF. CDR3 in DNA: TGTGCCAGCAGCGTAGGGACTAGCGAGACCGGGGAGCTGTTTTTT.

The chain recombines TRBV19 with TRBJ2-5, with TRBD2 matching over 13 bases. The CDR3 has 15 amino acids. V shed 4 bases and J 4 bases; nucleotides not matched to a gene: 3. The germline V gene encodes CDR1 LNHDA and CDR2 SQIVND (reference sequence). The CDR3 nucleotides are TGTGCCAGTAGTAAAGGGACTAGCGGGACAGAGACCCAGTACTTC. Its translation: CASSKGTSGTETQYF.

The V gene is TRBV7-9, the J gene TRBJ1-4; the D is unclear. V shed 8 bases and J shed 3 bases, with 13 bases lying between them. The CDR3 is 14 amino acids. CDR1 SEHNR and CDR2 FQNEAQ come from the germline V gene (reference sequence). CDR3 coding DNA: TGTGCCAGCGGTGGGTCTCAGGCTAATGAAAAACTGTTTTTT. Translation gives CASGGSQANEKLFF. Variable domain in full (rest from reference TRBV7-9 and TRBJ1-4): DTGVSQNPRHKITKRGQNVTFRCDPISEHNRLYWYRQTLGQGPEFLTYFQNEAQLEKSRLLSDRFSAERPKGSFSTLEIQRTEQGDSAMYLCASGGSQANEKLFFGSGTQLSVL.

This clone was detected only once. V usage is TRBV24-1 and J usage is TRBJ2-3, with 7 bases lining up with TRBD1. Trimming cost V 9 bases and J 2 bases; bases outside gene matches: 7. CDR1 is KGHDR and CDR2 is SFDVKD in the germline V gene. This CDR3 comprises 14 residues. CDR3 loop: CATAGDRHTDTQYF. The DNA of the CDR3 is TGTGCCACCGCCGGGGACAGACACACAGATACGCAGTATTTT.